The clone carrying this T cell receptor beta chain was counted once. Here immunoSEQ multiplex PCR was the method, and the copy in TCRdb shows in-frame clones only, minus some. The sample consists of 390,000 or so clones, 70% to 90% of them appearing once. The CDR3 runs to 15 residues. The germline V gene encodes CDR1 MDHEN and CDR2 SYDVKM. V was shortened by 3 bases and J by 6 bases, with 15 bases between the two germline ends. The sample comes from a study of blood T cell repertoires in COVID-19. Study as a whole: PBMCs, B-cell-depleted T cells, or T cells provided the cDNA or gDNA that made up the material.

Sample: peripheral blood. The sequence derives from a woman between 25 and 40 years old with COVID-19, enrolled during active disease. The J gene is TRBJ1-5, the V gene TRBV28, with D perhaps TRBD1 (5 bases). In DNA form, the CDR3 reads TGTGCCAGCAGTTTCCTCCAGGGCCGACCTCAGCCCCAGCATTTT. This sequence encodes CASSFLQGRPQPQHF.